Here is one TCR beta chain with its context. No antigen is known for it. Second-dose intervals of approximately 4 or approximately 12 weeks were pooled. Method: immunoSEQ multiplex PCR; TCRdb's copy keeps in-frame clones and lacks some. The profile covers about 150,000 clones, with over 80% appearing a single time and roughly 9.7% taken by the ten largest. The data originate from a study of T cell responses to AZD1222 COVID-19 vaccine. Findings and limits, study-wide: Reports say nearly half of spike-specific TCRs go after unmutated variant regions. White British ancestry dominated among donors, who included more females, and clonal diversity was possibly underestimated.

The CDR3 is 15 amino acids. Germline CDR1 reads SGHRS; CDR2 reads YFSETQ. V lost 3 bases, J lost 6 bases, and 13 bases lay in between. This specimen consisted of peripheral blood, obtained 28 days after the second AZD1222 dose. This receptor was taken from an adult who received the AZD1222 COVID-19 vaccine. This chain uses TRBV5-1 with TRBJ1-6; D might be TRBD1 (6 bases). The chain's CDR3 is CASSWMAGVNSPLHF. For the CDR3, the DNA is TGCGCCAGCAGCTGGATGGCAGGGGTTAATTCACCCCTCCACTTT.